These 15 T cell receptor gamma chains were sequenced from one sample in a study of gamma delta lymphoproliferative disorders and STAT genes. TCRdb re-called the multiplex PCR reads with CATT. The sample holds around 1,100 gamma-chain clones; about 20% are singletons and the top ten take approximately 39%. Genomic DNA from isolated PBMCs served as the sequencing template. The specimen sequenced was blood. Receptors were obtained from a human donor in good health.

Relative to its sample, this clone is medium-sized. The V call is TRGV9, the J call TRGJ1 or TRGJ2. TCRdb records no J gene; here it was assigned by comparing the DNA to germline. The CDR3 extends over 13 amino acids. J was trimmed by 3 bases and V by 2 bases; bases with no gene match: 4. Looked up from germline, CDR1 is GITISATS and CDR2 is ISYDGTV (reference sequence). Written as DNA, the CDR3 is TGTGCCTTGTGGGAGGGTTTTTATTATAAGAAACTCTTT. Amino acids: CALWEGFYYKKLF.

This clone counts as medium-sized. The V and J genes are TRGV5 and TRGJ1 or TRGJ2. Here the J gene was assigned by germline matching of the DNA, as TCRdb has none. V lost 0 bases to trimming and J lost 3 bases; unmatched junction nucleotides: 5. Germline assignment: CDR1 VINAFY and CDR2 YDVSNSKD. This CDR3 has 14 amino acids. CDR3 in DNA: TGTGCCACCTGGGACAGGTTTTCTTATTATAAGAAACTCTTT. Amino acids: CATWDRFSYYKKLF.

As for this clone: It is unclear where the CDR3 begins or ends on the DNA, so no DNA is shown, and the CDR3 is as TCRdb lists it. No J gene call was made, and the V gene is TRGV11. TRGV11 is treated as an ORF (open reading frame) with a function not yet certain. The CDR3 region is 19 residues in length, termini included. CDR3 in amino acids: CTTVPAGLGTPTKIIKKLF.

This clone was observed a few times. TCRdb pairs this DNA with a much larger clone's protein that differs at residue 10, likely a read error; the protein shown was translated from the DNA. The V gene is TRGV3, the J gene TRGJP2. The J gene, not given by TCRdb, was assigned here from a germline match of the nucleotide sequence. The germline CDR1 and CDR2 sequences are VTNTFY and YDVSTARD (reference sequence). This CDR3 is 16 amino acids long. CDR3 bases: TGTGCCACCTGGGACTCTCAATATAGTAGGGATTGGATCAAGACGTTT. This translates into CATWDSQYSRDWIKTF.

By frequency in the sample, this clone is medium-sized. A far larger clone is a single base away, which makes a read error likely. This specimen includes other DNA sequences encoding the same CDR3. CDR3 in amino acids: CATWDSQYSSDWIKTF. CDR3 nucleotide sequence: TGCGCCACCTGGGACTCTCAATATAGTAGTGATTGGATCAAGACGTTT. V and J are TRGV3 and TRGJP2. Germline matching of the DNA provided the J gene here, since TCRdb leaves it blank. From germline, CDR1 is VTNTFY and CDR2 YDVSTARD (reference sequence). The CDR3 extends over 16 amino acids.

In its sample, this clone ranks as large (0.1 to 1%). This chain joins TRGV2 and TRGJ1 or TRGJ2. TCRdb leaves out the J gene; it was filled in here by matching the DNA to germline. V lost 6 bases to trimming and J lost 6 bases; unmatched junction nucleotides: 8. The CDR3 has 12 amino acids. Germline-derived CDR1 and CDR2 are EGSNGY and YDSYNSKV. CDR3 region: CATWPLAYKKLF. DNA for the CDR3: TGTGCCACCTGGCCCCTTGCTTATAAGAAACTCTTT.

Comments on this clone: For this DNA, TCRdb reports the protein of a much larger clone, which diverges at residue 10, most likely from a read error; the protein presented here is translated directly from the DNA. J gene calling gave no result, while the V gene is TRGV8. This CDR3 has 12 amino acids. Germline lookup yields CDR1 VENAVY and CDR2 YDSYNSRV. The chain's CDR3 is CATWEFYYKNLF. CDR3 coding DNA: TGTGCCACCTGGGAGTTTTATTATAAGAACCTCTTT.

This clone qualifies as large. The chain employs TRGV2 and TRGJP2. No J gene was available from TCRdb, and it was assigned here by a germline match of the DNA. The germline gives CDR1 EGSNGY, CDR2 YDSYNSKV. Unmatched junction bases numbered 10, after V lost 3 bases and J lost 6 bases. This CDR3 spans 15 amino acids. CDR3 region: CATWDPASGDWIKTF. The CDR3 DNA sequence: TGTGCCACCTGGGACCCCGCATCCGGTGATTGGATCAAGACGTTT.

This clone is deemed medium-sized. The J gene is TRGJ1 or TRGJ2, the V gene TRGV2. Assignment of the J gene here rests on matching the DNA to germline, because TCRdb gives none. This CDR3 is 16 amino acids long. Germline CDR1 EGSNGY, CDR2 YDSYNSKV. V lost 1 base to trimming and J lost 0 bases; unmatched junction nucleotides: 9. CDR3 residues: CATWDGGSANYYKKLF. The CDR3 region has the DNA TGTGCCACCTGGGACGGTGGATCAGCGAATTATTATAAGAAACTCTTT.

With regard to this clone: The TCRdb record carries a much larger clone's protein, which differs from this DNA's translation at residue 12; a read error is the likely cause, and the protein listed here is the DNA translation. V gene TRGV3 combines with J gene TRGJP2. TCRdb does not report a J gene; here it was assigned by matching the DNA to germline references. The CDR3 extends over 16 amino acids. The germline gives CDR1 VTNTFY, CDR2 YDVSTARD (reference sequence). CDR3 bases: TGTGCCACCTGGGACTCTCAATATAGTAGTGATCGGATCAAGACGTTT. Residues: CATWDSQYSSDRIKTF.

The chain joins TRGV4 to TRGJ1 or TRGJ2. Because TCRdb records no J gene, it was assigned here through a match of the DNA to germline. The V gene end was trimmed by 1 base and the J gene end by 2 bases; junction bases not matched to a gene: 5. The CDR3 consists of 14 residues. Germline V lookup: CDR1 EGSTGY, CDR2 YDSYTSSV. CDR3 residues: CATWDGQDYYKKLF. The CDR3 bases are TGTGCCACCTGGGATGGTCAAGATTATTATAAGAAACTCTTT.

By sample fraction, this clone is large. The chain joins TRGV4 to TRGJ1 or TRGJ2. The J gene, missing from TCRdb, was assigned here through DNA to germline matching. The CDR3 extends over 12 amino acids. The V gene end was trimmed by 3 bases and the J gene end by 7 bases; junction bases not matched to a gene: 6. Germline V gives CDR1 EGSTGY, CDR2 YDSYTSSV. The CDR3 loop reads CATWDWRYKKLF. DNA for the CDR3: TGTGCCACCTGGGATTGGAGATATAAGAAACTCTTT.

Comments on this clone: At residue 4, TCRdb's protein disagrees with the DNA translation; the protein shown here derives from the DNA. CDR3 sequence (DNA): TGTGCCACCTGTGATTATTATAAGAAACTCTTT. This codes for CATCDYYKKLF. The chain is built from TRGV8 and TRGJ1 or TRGJ2. Assignment of the J gene here rests on matching the DNA to germline, because TCRdb gives none. The length of the CDR3 is 11 residues. The V gene end was trimmed by 7 bases and the J gene end by 2 bases; junction bases not matched to a gene: 2. Germline V gene data show CDR1 as VENAVY and CDR2 as YDSYNSRV.

Notes on this clone: TCRdb lists the protein of a much larger clone for this DNA, which differs at residue 10, so this is likely a read error; the protein given here is translated from the DNA itself. The J segment was not called; the V segment is TRGV3. The CDR3 has 12 amino acids. Germline lookup yields CDR1 VTNTFY and CDR2 YDVSTARD (reference sequence). In nucleotides, the CDR3 is TGTGCCACCTGGGACCTCCATTATAAGAACCTCTTT. It codes for CATWDLHYKNLF.

This clone is labeled large (0.1 to 1%). V is TRGV2 and J is TRGJP2. TCRdb does not report a J gene; here it was assigned by matching the DNA to germline references. Germline V gene lookup returns CDR1 EGSNGY and CDR2 YDSYNSKV. The CDR3 covers 15 residues. V gave up 2 bases and J gave up 3 bases; unmatched junction bases: 6. CDR3 loop: CATWDAGGSDWIKTF. CDR3 DNA: TGTGCCACCTGGGACGCCGGGGGTAGTGATTGGATCAAGACGTTT.